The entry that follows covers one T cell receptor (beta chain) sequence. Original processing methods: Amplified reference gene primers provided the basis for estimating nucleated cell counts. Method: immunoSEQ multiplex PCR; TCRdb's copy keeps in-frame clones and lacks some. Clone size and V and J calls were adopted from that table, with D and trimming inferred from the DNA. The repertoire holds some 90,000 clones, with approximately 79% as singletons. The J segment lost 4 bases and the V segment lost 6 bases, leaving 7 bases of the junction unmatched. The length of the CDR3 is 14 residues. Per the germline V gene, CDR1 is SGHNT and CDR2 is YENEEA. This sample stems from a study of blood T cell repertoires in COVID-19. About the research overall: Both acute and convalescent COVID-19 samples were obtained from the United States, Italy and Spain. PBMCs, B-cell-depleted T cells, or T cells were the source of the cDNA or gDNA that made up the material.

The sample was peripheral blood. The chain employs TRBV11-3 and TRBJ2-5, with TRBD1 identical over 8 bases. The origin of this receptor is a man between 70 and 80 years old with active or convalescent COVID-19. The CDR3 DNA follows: TGTGCCAGCAGTCCTGGACAGGGAAGAGAGACCCAGTACTTC. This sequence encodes CASSPGQGRETQYF. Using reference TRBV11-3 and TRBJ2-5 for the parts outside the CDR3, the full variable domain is EAGVVQSPRYKIIEKKQPVAFWCNPISGHNTLYWYLQNLGQGPELLIRYENEEAVDDSQLPKDRFSAERLKGVDSTLKIQPAELGDSAVYLCASSPGQGRETQYFGPGTRLLVL.